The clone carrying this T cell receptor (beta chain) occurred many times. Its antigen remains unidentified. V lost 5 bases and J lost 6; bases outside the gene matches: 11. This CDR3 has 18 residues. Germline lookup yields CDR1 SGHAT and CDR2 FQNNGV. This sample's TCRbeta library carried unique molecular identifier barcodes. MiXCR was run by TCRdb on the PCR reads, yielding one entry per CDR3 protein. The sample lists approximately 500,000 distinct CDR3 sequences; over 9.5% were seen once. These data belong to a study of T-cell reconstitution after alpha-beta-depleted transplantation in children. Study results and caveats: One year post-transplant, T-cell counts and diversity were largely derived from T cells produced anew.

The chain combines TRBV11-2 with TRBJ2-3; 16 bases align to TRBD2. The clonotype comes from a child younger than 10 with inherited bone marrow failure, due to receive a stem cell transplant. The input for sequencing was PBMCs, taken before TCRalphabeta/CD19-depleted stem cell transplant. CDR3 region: CASSKLGLAGGIADTQYF. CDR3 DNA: TGTGCCAGCAGCAAATTGGGACTAGCGGGAGGGATAGCGGATACGCAGTATTTT.